What follows are 11 T cell receptor beta chains derived from one specimen sequenced in a study of cytomegalovirus exposure and HLA in healthy donors. PCR used 60 Vbeta primers and 13 Jbeta primers. Assay used: immunoSEQ multiplex PCR; TCRdb lists only in-frame clones, some missing. Of 150,000 to 200,000 clones in the sample, around four fifths were seen once. The sequencing sample was made of PBMCs. The origin of the receptors is a woman aged 18-35 years in good health and CMV-seronegative.

This chain uses TRBV7-9 with TRBJ2-2; weak D call: TRBD1 (6 bases). Germline V lookup: CDR1 SEHNR, CDR2 FQNEAQ (reference sequence). Trimming shortened V by 11 bases and J by 4 bases, and 20 bases separated the two germline ends. This CDR3 is 15 amino acids long. The CDR3 here is CALESRDTITGELFF. The CDR3 DNA reads TGTGCCCTGGAGTCCCGGGACACAATCACCGGGGAGCTGTTTTTT.

This clone occurred once. The DNA of the CDR3 is TGTGCCAGCAGTTTGGACACCTACGAGCAGTACTTC. Translating gives CASSLDTYEQYF. The gene calls are TRBV2 and TRBJ2-7; possible D gene TRBD1, 5 bases. There are 12 residues in the CDR3. V gave up 5 bases and J gave up 2 bases, with 7 bases separating them. The germline CDR1 and CDR2 sequences are SNHLY and FYNNEI.

The chain couples TRBV28 to TRBJ2-3, with 11 bases that match TRBD2. Trimming removed 4 bases from V and 4 bases from J; junction bases left unmatched: 4. From germline, CDR1 is MDHEN and CDR2 SYDVKM. The CDR3 length is 15 residues. The CDR3, as DNA: TGTGCCAGCAGTTCCATAGCGGGAGGGGCAGATACGCAGTATTTT. Encoded protein: CASSSIAGGADTQYF.

In its sample, this clone was seen once. The gene calls are TRBV6-5 and TRBJ1-1; TRBD1 is a possible D gene (6 bases). Germline loops: CDR1 MNHEY, CDR2 SVGAGI. The germline V and J ends were trimmed by 0 bases and 1 base, with 12 bases remaining between them. The CDR3 consists of 16 residues. CDR3 DNA: TGTGCCAGCAGTTACTCGAGCGGCAGGGGGAACACTGAAGCTTTCTTT. Translated: CASSYSSGRGNTEAFF.

The chain is built from TRBV2 and TRBJ1-5; D uncertain. The CDR3 sequence is 13 residues long. CDR1 SNHLY and CDR2 FYNNEI come from the germline V gene. V lost 7 bases to trimming and J lost 9 bases, with 16 bases between them. The CDR3 region is CASTDRGSPPQHF. CDR3 DNA: TGTGCCAGCACCGATCGAGGGTCACCGCCCCAGCATTTT.

This chain uses TRBV6-5 with TRBJ1-4, with TRBD1 matching over 7 bases. This CDR3 is 13 amino acids long. V trimming: 6 bases; J trimming: 8 bases; junction bases outside the gene matches: 6. Germline values: CDR1 MNHEY, CDR2 SVGAGI. In DNA form, the CDR3 reads TGTGCCAGCAGCCCCGGGACAGCAGAAAAACTGTTTTTT. Amino acid sequence: CASSPGTAEKLFF.

This CDR3 reads CASSSTGTEHTQYF. The CDR3 DNA follows: TGTGCCAGCAGCTCGACGGGGACTGAACATACGCAGTATTTT. This sequence joins TRBV7-3 and TRBJ2-3; D is perhaps TRBD2 (6 bases). V was shortened by 4 bases and J by 7 bases, with 15 bases between the two germline ends. CDR3 length equals 14 residues. CDR1 and CDR2 from the germline V gene are SGHTA and FQGTGA.

The rearrangement joins TRBV5-1 to TRBJ1-5, with no clear D. The CDR3 runs to 15 residues. Germline CDR1 SGHRS, CDR2 YFSETQ. V lost 5 bases and J 1 base, leaving 13 bases between the germline ends. The CDR3 DNA sequence: TGCGCCAGCAGTCCGGTCGGCGGGAGCAATCAGCCCCAGCATTTT. Its protein product is CASSPVGGSNQPQHF.

V is TRBV2 and J is TRBJ1-4, with D perhaps TRBD1 (6 bases). Germline lookup yields CDR1 SNHLY and CDR2 FYNNEI. The CDR3 covers 12 residues. V was trimmed by 8 bases and J by 5 bases, leaving 9 bases between them. CDR3 coding DNA: TGTGCCAGCGGACAGAGAAATGAAAAACTGTTTTTT. Residues: CASGQRNEKLFF.

This chain uses TRBV7-9 with TRBJ2-7; 11 positions agree with TRBD1. Germline lookup yields CDR1 SEHNR and CDR2 FQNEAQ (reference sequence). V shed 1 base and J 5 bases; nucleotides not matched to a gene: 13. This CDR3 has 18 residues. In DNA form, the CDR3 reads TGTGCCAGCAGCTTAGGTGATGGGTGGGGACAGGGGGTCAACGAGCAGTACTTC. Translated: CASSLGDGWGQGVNEQYF.

The rearrangement uses TRBV12-5 and TRBJ2-5, with unresolved D. The J call could be wrong; TRBJ2-7 is a better fit for the DNA end. This CDR3 has 15 amino acids. Per the germline V gene, CDR1 is LGHNT and CDR2 is FRNRAP. CDR3 nucleotide sequence: TGTGCTAGTGGTTTTGGGCGCAGAAGCTCCTACGAGCAGTACTTC. Translation: CASGFGRRSSYEQYF.